The TCR beta chain described here comes from a study of T cells in Graves' hyperthyroidism and ophthalmopathy. Findings and limits, study-wide: Peripheral blood also featured most of the thyroid clonotypes expanded above 0.001.

Germline V gene lookup returns CDR1 MGHDK and CDR2 SYGVNS. V was clipped by 6 bases and J by 2 bases, with 11 bases between them. CDR3 length: 13 amino acids. Using RNA transcripts as the source, TCR beta CDR3 regions were amplified. HTBI primers were used for first-round RT-PCR of the TCR CDR3. One entry per CDR3 protein results from TCRdb running MiXCR on the multiplex PCR reads. The table shows about 640,000 distinct CDR3 sequences, with about a fifth occurring only once. A word on this clonotype: Its matching antigen is unknown.

The origin of this receptor is a man aged 25 to 40 with Graves' ophthalmopathy. The rearrangement joins TRBV25-1 to TRBJ2-7, with a possible D match to TRBD1 (5 bases). The source material was blood. This CDR3 is CASRGRATYEQYF. DNA for the CDR3: TGTGCCAGCAGGGGCAGGGCTACCTACGAGCAGTACTTC.